This T cell receptor (beta chain) originates from a study of brain T cells in children with intractable seizures. Study conclusions and caveats: Viral specificity was inferred only from CDR3 similarity; HCMV serostatus was unknown.

The time point denotes: blood from clinic visit 5 months post-surgery; TSC patient then seizure free. Sequencing was limited to surgery cases with top T cell transcript signatures in brain tissue. Pre-surgery treatment included at least one anti-epileptic drug. Turning to this clone: The antigen is undetermined.

The germline V gene has CDR1 LGHDT and CDR2 YNNKEL (reference sequence). Trimming cost V 1 base and J 3 bases, with 10 bases left between them. CDR3 size: 15 residues. The table came from immunoSEQ multiplex PCR; TCRdb's copy has only in-frame clones and leaves some out. The top ten hold roughly 5.7% of the sample, which has under 400,000 clones, 93% seen once. The sequence was obtained from a boy under three years old with tuberous sclerosis and intractable seizures. Sequenced here: peripheral blood, sampled 4 to 5 months after surgery. The chain combines TRBV3-1 (or the pseudogene TRBV3-2) with TRBJ2-4; D is ambiguous. Here the CDR3 reads CASSQGLQLKNIQYF. The CDR3, as DNA: TGTGCCAGCAGCCAAGGACTCCAGCTCAAAAACATTCAGTACTTC.